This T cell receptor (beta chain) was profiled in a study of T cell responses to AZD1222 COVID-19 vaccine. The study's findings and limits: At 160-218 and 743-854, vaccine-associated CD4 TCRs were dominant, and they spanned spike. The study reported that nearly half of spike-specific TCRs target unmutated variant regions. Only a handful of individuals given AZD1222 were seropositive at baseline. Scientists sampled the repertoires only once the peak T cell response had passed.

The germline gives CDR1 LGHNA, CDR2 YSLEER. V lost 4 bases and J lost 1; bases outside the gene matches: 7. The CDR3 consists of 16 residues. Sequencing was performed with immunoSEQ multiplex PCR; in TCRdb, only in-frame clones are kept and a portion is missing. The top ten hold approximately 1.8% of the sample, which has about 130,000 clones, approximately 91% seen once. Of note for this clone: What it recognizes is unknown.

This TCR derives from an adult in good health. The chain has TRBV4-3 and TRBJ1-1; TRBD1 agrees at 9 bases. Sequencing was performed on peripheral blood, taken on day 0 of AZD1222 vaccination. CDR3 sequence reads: CASSLKQGAGNTEAFF. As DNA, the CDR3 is TGCGCCAGCAGCCTAAAACAGGGGGCAGGGAACACTGAAGCTTTCTTT.